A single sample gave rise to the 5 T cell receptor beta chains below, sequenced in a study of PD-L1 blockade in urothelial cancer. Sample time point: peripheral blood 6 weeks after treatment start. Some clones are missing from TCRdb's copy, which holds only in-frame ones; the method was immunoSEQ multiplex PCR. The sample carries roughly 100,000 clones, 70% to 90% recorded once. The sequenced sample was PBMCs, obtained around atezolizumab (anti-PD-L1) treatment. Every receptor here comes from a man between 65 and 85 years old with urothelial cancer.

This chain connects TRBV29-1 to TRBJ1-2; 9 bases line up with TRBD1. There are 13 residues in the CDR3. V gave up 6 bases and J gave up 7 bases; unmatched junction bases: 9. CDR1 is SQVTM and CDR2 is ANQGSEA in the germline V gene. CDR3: CSVRGQGELGYTF. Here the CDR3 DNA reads TGCAGCGTACGGGGACAGGGAGAACTTGGCTACACCTTC.

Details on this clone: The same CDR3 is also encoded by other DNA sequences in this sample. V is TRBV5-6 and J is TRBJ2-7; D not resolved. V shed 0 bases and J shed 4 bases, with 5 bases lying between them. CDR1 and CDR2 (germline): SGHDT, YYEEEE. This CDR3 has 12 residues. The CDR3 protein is CASSLGQYEQYF. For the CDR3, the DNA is TGTGCCAGCAGCTTGGGACAATACGAGCAGTACTTC.

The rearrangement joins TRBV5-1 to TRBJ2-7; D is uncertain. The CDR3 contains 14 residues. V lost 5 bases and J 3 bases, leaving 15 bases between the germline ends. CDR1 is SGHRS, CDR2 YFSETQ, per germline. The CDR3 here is CASSRDTSNYEQYF. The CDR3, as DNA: TGCGCCAGCAGTAGAGACACCTCGAACTACGAGCAGTACTTC.

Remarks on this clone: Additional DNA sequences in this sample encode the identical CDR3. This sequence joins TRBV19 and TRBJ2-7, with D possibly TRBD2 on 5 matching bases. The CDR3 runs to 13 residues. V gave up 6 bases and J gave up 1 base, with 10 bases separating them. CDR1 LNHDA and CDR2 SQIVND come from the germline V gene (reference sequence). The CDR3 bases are TGTGCCAGTAGCCCAACGGGATCCTACGAGCAGTACTTC. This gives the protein CASSPTGSYEQYF.

CDR3 sequence: CASRNGDTYEQYF. The CDR3 nucleotides are TGTGCCAGCAGAAACGGGGACACCTACGAGCAGTACTTC. The V call is TRBV6-5, the J call TRBJ2-7; D is possibly TRBD1 (6 bases). The germline CDR1 and CDR2 sequences are MNHEY and SVGAGI. This CDR3 contains 13 residues. Trimming took 6 bases from V and 2 from J, leaving 11 bases between them.